This TCR beta chain was sequenced for a study of cytomegalovirus exposure and HLA in healthy donors. General study findings and limits: On later analysis, the bulk of CMV-associated TCR beta chains appeared to be HLA-restricted.

A note on this clone: The target antigen is unknown.

The length of the CDR3 is 15 residues. Trimming removed 0 bases from V and 4 bases from J; junction bases left unmatched: 4. Germline CDR1 reads SGHTA; CDR2 reads FQGNSA. The PCR contained 60 Vbeta and 13 Jbeta primers. TCRdb keeps only in-frame clones here, not all; method: immunoSEQ multiplex PCR. The sample has about 150,000 clones, approximately 70% seen once. This sequence joins TRBV7-2 and TRBJ1-1; 8 nucleotides align to TRBD1. The sequence came from a woman under 30 in good health and CMV-seronegative. Sequencing used PBMCs. The CDR3 sequence: CASSLASGGGTEAFF. The CDR3 DNA follows: TGTGCCAGCAGCTTAGCGTCAGGGGGCGGCACTGAAGCTTTCTTT.